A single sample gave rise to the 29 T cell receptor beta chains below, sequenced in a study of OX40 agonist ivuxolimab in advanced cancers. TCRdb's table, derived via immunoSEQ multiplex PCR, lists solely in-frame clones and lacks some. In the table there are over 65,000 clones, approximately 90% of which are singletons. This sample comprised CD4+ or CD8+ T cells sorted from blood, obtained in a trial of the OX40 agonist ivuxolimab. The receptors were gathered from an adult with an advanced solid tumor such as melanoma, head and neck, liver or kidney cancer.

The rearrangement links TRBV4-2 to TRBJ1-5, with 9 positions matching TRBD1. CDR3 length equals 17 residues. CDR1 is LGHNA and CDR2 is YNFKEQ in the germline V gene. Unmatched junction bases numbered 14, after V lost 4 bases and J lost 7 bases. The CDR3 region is CASSLEPGQGVGQPQHF. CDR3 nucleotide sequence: TGTGCCAGCAGCCTTGAGCCGGGACAGGGTGTGGGGCAGCCCCAGCATTTT.

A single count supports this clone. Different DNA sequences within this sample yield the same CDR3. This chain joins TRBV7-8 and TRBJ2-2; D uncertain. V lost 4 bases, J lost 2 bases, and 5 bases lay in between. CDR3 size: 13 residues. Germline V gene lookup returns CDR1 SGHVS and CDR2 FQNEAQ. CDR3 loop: CASSSVNTGELFF. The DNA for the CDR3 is TGTGCCAGCAGCTCCGTAAACACCGGGGAGCTGTTTTTT.

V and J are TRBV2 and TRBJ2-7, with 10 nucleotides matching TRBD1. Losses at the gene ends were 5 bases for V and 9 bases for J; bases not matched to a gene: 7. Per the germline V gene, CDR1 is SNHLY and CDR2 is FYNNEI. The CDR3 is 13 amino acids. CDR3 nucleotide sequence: TGTGCCAGCAGTCAACCGGGACAGGGGTGGCAGTACTTC. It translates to CASSQPGQGWQYF.

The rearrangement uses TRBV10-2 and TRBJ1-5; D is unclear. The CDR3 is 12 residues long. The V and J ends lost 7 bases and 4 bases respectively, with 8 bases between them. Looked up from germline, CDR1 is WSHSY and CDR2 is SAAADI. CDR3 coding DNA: TGCGCCAGCACCCCGGGGAATCAGCCCCAGCATTTT. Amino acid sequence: CASTPGNQPQHF.

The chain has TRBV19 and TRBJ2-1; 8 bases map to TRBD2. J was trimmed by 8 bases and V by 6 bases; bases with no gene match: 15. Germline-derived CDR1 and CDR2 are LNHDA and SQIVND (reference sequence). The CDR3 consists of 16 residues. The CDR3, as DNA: TGTGCCAGTAGGCTACAACTAGCGGCCTTCGGGGATGAGCAGTTCTTC. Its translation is CASRLQLAAFGDEQFF.

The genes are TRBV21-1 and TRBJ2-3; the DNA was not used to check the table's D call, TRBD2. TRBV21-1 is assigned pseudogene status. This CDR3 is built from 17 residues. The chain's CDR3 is CASSPRFAVAHTDTQYF. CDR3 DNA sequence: TGTGCCAGCAGCCCACGTTTTGCGGTCGCACACACAGATACGCAGTATTTT.

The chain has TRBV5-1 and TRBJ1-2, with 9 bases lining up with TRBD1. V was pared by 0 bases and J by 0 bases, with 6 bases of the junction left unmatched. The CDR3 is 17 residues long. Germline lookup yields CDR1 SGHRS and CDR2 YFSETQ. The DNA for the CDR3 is TGCGCCAGCAGCTTGGTCGGGACAGGGCTCTCTAACTATGGCTACACCTTC. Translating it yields CASSLVGTGLSNYGYTF.

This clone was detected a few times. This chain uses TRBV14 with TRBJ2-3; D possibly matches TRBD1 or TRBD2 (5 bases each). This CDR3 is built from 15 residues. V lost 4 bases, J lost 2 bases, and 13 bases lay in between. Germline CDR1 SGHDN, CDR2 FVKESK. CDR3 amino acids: CASSLGTGYTDTQYF. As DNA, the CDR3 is TGTGCCAGCAGCCTTGGGACGGGTTACACAGATACGCAGTATTTT.

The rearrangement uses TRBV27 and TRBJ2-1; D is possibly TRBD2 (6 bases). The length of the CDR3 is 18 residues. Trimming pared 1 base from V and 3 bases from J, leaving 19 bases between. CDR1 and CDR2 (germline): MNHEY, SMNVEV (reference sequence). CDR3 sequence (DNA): TGTGCCAGCAGTTTATACCCCGCCCTAGCGACCCACTACAATGAGCAGTTCTTC. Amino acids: CASSLYPALATHYNEQFF.

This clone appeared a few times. In DNA form, the CDR3 reads TGCGCCAGCAGCCGCGGACTAGCGGGAGTTTCGAGACAAGAGACCCAGTACTTC. Its translation: CASSRGLAGVSRQETQYF. The chain carries TRBV4-1 and TRBJ2-5; 13 nucleotides agree with TRBD2. The CDR3 totals 18 residues. Trimming cost V 4 bases and J 2 bases; bases outside gene matches: 10. Germline values: CDR1 MGHRA, CDR2 YSYEKL.

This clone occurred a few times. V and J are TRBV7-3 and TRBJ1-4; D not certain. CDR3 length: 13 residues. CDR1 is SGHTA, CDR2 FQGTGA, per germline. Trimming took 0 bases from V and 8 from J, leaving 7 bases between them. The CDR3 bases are TGTGCCAGCAGCTTAACAGGAGGGGAAAAACTGTTTTTT. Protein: CASSLTGGEKLFF.

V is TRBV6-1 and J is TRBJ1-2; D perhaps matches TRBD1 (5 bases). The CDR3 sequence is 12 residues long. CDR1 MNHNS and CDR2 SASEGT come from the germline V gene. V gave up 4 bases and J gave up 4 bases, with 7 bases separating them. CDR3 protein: CASSVGTYGYTF. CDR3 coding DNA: TGTGCCAGCAGTGTAGGGACCTATGGCTACACCTTC.

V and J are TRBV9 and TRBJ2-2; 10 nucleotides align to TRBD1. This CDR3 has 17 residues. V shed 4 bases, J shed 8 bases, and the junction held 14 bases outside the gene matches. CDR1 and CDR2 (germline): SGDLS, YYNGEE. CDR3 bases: TGTGCCAGCAGCTTGACCCCCGGGACAGGGGTTAGAGGGGAGCTGTTTTTT. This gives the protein CASSLTPGTGVRGELFF.

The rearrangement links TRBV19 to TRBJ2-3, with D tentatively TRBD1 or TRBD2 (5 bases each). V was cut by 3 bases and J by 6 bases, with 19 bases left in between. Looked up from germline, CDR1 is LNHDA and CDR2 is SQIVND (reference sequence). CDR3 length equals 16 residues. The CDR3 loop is CASSMDLRDGWDTQYF. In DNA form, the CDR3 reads TGTGCCAGTAGTATGGATCTCCGGGACGGGTGGGATACGCAGTATTTT.

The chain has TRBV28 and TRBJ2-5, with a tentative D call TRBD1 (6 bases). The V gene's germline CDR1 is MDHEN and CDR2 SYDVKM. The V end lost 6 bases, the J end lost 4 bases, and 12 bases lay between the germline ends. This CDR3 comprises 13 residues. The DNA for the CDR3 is TGTGCCAGCAGGGAACAGGGTTCAGAGACCCAGTACTTC. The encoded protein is CASREQGSETQYF.

CDR3 in DNA: TGTGCCAGCTCAACAGGGTTGAACACTGAAGCTTTCTTT. It encodes CASSTGLNTEAFF. The chain employs TRBV18 and TRBJ1-1, with a tentative D call TRBD1 (6 bases). V lost 5 bases and J lost 0, with 7 bases in between. Germline CDR1 and CDR2: KGHSH and LQKENI. CDR3 length: 13 residues.

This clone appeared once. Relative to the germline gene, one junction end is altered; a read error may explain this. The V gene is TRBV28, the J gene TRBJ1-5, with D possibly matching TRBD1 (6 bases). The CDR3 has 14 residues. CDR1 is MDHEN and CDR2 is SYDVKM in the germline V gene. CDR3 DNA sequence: TGTGCCAGCAGTTCCGGACAGAGCTTTCAGCTCCAGCATTTT. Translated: CASSSGQSFQLQHF.

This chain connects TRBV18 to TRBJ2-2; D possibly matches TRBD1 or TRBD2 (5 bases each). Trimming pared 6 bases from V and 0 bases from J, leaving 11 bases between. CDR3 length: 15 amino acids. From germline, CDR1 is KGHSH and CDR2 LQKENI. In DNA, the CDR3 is TGTGCCAGCTCCGTTGGGGGTTCGAACACCGGGGAGCTGTTTTTT. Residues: CASSVGGSNTGELFF. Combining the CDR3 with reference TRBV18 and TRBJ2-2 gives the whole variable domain NAGVMQNPRHLVRRRGQEARLRCSPMKGHSHVYWYRQLPEEGLKFMVYLQKENIIDESGMPKERFSAEFPKEGPSILRIQQVVRGDSAAYFCASSVGGSNTGELFFGEGSRLTVL.

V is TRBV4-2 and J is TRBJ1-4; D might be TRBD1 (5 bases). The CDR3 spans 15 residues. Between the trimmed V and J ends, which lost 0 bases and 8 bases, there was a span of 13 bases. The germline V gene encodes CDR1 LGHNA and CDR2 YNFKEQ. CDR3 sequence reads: CASSQEYGAGEKLFF. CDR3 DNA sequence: TGTGCCAGCAGCCAAGAATACGGGGCCGGGGAAAAACTGTTTTTT.

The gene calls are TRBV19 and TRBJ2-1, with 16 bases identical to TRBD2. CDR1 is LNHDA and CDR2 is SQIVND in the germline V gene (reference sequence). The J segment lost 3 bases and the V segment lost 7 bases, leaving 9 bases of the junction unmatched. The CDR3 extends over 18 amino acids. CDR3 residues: CASKPGLAGGPLYNEQFF. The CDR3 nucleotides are TGTGCCAGTAAACCGGGACTAGCGGGAGGGCCACTCTACAATGAGCAGTTCTTC.

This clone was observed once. Written as DNA, the CDR3 is TGTGCCAGCAGCTTGGGCAGACCCCTTTCCTACGAGCAGTACTTC. Its translation: CASSLGRPLSYEQYF. The chain has TRBV7-9 and TRBJ2-7, with no clear D. Deletions cut 3 bases from V and 1 base from J, with 13 bases between. This CDR3 has 15 amino acids. Germline loops: CDR1 SEHNR, CDR2 FQNEAQ (reference sequence).

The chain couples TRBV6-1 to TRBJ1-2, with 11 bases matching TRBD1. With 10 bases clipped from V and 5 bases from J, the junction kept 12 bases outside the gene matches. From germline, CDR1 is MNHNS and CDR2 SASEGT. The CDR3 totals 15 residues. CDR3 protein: CATSEPGQGGYGYTF. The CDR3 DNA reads TGTGCCACCTCAGAACCGGGACAGGGGGGGTATGGCTACACCTTC.

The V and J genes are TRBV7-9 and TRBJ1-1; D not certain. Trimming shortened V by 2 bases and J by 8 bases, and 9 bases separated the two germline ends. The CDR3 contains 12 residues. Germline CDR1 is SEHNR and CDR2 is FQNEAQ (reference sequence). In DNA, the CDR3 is TGTGCCAGCAGCTTAACAGTCGGCGAAGCTTTCTTT. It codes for CASSLTVGEAFF. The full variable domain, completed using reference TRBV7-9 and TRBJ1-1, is DTGVSQNPRHKITKRGQNVTFRCDPISEHNRLYWYRQTLGQGPEFLTYFQNEAQLEKSRLLSDRFSAERPKGSFSTLEIQRTEQGDSAMYLCASSLTVGEAFFGQGTRLTVV.

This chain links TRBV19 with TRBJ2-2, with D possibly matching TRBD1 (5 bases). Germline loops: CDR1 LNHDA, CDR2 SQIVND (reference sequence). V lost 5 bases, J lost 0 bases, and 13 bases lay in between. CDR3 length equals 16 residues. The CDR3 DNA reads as TGTGCCAGTAGTTGGGCAGACAGCACGAACACCGGGGAGCTGTTTTTT. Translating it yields CASSWADSTNTGELFF.

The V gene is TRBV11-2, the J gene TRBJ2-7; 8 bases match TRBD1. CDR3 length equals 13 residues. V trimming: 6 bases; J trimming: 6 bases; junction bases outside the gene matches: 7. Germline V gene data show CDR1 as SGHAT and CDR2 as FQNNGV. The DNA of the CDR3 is TGTGCCAGCAGTCATGGACAGGGCACCGAGCAGTACTTC. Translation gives CASSHGQGTEQYF.

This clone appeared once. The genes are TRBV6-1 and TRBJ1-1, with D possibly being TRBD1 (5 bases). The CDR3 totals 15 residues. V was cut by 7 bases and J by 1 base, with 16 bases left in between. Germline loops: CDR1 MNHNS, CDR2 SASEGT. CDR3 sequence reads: CASKGRPTANTEAFF. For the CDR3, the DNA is TGTGCCAGCAAGGGACGGCCGACAGCGAACACTGAAGCTTTCTTT.

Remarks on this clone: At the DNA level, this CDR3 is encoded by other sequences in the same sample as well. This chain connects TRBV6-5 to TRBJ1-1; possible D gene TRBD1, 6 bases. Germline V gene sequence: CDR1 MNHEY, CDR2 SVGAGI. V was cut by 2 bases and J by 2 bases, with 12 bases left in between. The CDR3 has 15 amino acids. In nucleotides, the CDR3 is TGTGCCAGCAGTTACGGGGGACACCTAAACACTGAAGCTTTCTTT. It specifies CASSYGGHLNTEAFF.

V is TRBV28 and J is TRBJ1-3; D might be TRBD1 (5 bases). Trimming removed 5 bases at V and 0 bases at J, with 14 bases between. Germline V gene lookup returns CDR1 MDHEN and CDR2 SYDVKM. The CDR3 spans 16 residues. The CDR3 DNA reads TGTGCCAGCAGTCCATACCGGGGCCACTCTGGAAACACCATATATTTT. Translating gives CASSPYRGHSGNTIYF. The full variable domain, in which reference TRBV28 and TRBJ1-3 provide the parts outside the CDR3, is DVKVTQSSRYLVKRTGEKVFLECVQDMDHENMFWYRQDPGLGLRLIYFSYDVKMKEKGDIPEGYSVSREKKERFSLILESASTNQTSMYLCASSPYRGHSGNTIYFGEGSWLTVV.

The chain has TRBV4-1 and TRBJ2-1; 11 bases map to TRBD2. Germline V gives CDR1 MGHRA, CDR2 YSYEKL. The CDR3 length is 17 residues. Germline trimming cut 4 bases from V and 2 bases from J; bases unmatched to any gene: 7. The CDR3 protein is CASSLLAGGLAYNEQFF. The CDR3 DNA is TGCGCCAGCAGCCTGCTAGCGGGAGGCCTCGCCTACAATGAGCAGTTCTTC.